A selection of T cell receptor beta chains follows, all from one sample in a study of T cell changes during pregnancy in multiple sclerosis. Clones were read by immunoSEQ multiplex PCR, and TCRdb kept only the in-frame ones, dropping some. The table has tens of thousands of clones, around 90% seen once; the top ten hold about 0.91%. The source material was peripheral blood, sampled before pregnancy. These receptors all stem from a female donor with multiple sclerosis, enrolled in a pregnancy study. Both conserved end residues are part of each CDR3. The D gene is left open where the match is weak. Some rows have no size entry. The others give once, few or many, or a class for an expanded clone.

v_call: TRBV4-1; clone_size: -; d_call: -; j_call: TRBJ2-1; cdr3_nt: TGCGCCAGCAGCCAAGATTCGGGATTAGGGAATGAGCAGTTCTTC; cdr3_aa: CASSQDSGLGNEQFF
v_call: TRBV7-9; clone_size: -; d_call: -; j_call: TRBJ1-1; cdr3_nt: TGTGCCAGCAGCAGCACCGGCACTGAAGCTTTCTTT; cdr3_aa: CASSSTGTEAFF
v_call: TRBV15; clone_size: few; d_call: TRBD1; j_call: TRBJ1-1; cdr3_nt: TGTGCCACCACCCCGGACAGGGCGGGCACTGAAGCTTTCTTT; cdr3_aa: CATTPDRAGTEAFF
v_call: TRBV7-9; clone_size: -; d_call: -; j_call: TRBJ1-2; cdr3_nt: TGTGCCAGCAGCTTAGCGTATGAACGCCGGGGTGGCTACACCTTC; cdr3_aa: CASSLAYERRGGYTF
v_call: TRBV30; clone_size: -; d_call: -; j_call: TRBJ1-5; cdr3_nt: TGTGCCTGGAGTGACTCTTCGGGTCTCTCTTATCAGCCCCAGCATTTT; cdr3_aa: CAWSDSSGLSYQPQHF
v_call: TRBV19; clone_size: once; d_call: -; j_call: TRBJ2-5; cdr3_nt: TGTGCCAGTAGTACTAAAGAGACCCAGTACTTC; cdr3_aa: CASSTKETQYF
v_call: TRBV19; clone_size: -; d_call: TRBD2; j_call: TRBJ2-1; cdr3_nt: TGTGCCAGTATCGGACTAGCGGGAGGTTGGCAGTTCTTC; cdr3_aa: CASIGLAGGWQFF
v_call: TRBV5-1; clone_size: -; d_call: TRBD1; j_call: TRBJ2-7; cdr3_nt: TGCGCCAGCAGCTTGGAGGGACAGGGGGCAAGGTACGAGCAGTACTTC; cdr3_aa: CASSLEGQGARYEQYF
v_call: TRBV7-2; clone_size: -; d_call: TRBD2; j_call: TRBJ2-2; cdr3_nt: TGTGCCAGCAGCTTAGTTACGCGGGGGGGTGGCGGGGAGCTGTTTTTT; cdr3_aa: CASSLVTRGGGGELFF
v_call: TRBV27; clone_size: -; d_call: -; j_call: TRBJ2-3; cdr3_nt: TGTGCCAGCAGTTTGGAAAGGAGGGCTTTAGCAGATACGCAGTATTTT; cdr3_aa: CASSLERRALADTQYF
v_call: TRBV13; clone_size: once; d_call: -; j_call: TRBJ1-1; cdr3_nt: TGTGCCAGCAGCCGTTACCAGGGTATAGTGAACACTGAAGCTTTCTTT; cdr3_aa: CASSRYQGIVNTEAFF
v_call: TRBV7-3; clone_size: -; d_call: -; j_call: TRBJ2-1; cdr3_nt: TGTGCCAGCAGCTTACGTCTCTACAATGAGCAGTTCTTC; cdr3_aa: CASSLRLYNEQFF
v_call: TRBV7-6; clone_size: -; d_call: -; j_call: TRBJ2-3; cdr3_nt: TGTGCCAGCAGCCTATACGTGTCGGGGGGCGCAGATACGCAGTATTTT; cdr3_aa: CASSLYVSGGADTQYF
v_call: TRBV29-1; clone_size: -; d_call: TRBD1; j_call: TRBJ1-6; cdr3_nt: TGCAGCGTGGACAGGGGAAATTCACCCCTCCACTTT; cdr3_aa: CSVDRGNSPLHF
v_call: TRBV7-8; clone_size: -; d_call: TRBD1; j_call: TRBJ2-7; cdr3_nt: TGTGCCAGCAGCTTAGCGCGGCAGGGGGCGACGTACGAGCAGTACTTC; cdr3_aa: CASSLARQGATYEQYF
v_call: TRBV19; clone_size: -; d_call: -; j_call: TRBJ1-2; cdr3_nt: TGTGCCAGTAGTATCAGAAGGGGCTATGGCTACACCTTC; cdr3_aa: CASSIRRGYGYTF
v_call: TRBV20-1; clone_size: -; d_call: -; j_call: TRBJ2-7; cdr3_nt: TGCAGTGCTTCGGTACGGGAAAAGCAGTACTTC; cdr3_aa: CSASVREKQYF
v_call: TRBV5-1; clone_size: -; d_call: -; j_call: TRBJ2-7; cdr3_nt: TGCGCCAGCAGACCGGACACCGCCTACGAGCAGTACTTC; cdr3_aa: CASRPDTAYEQYF
v_call: TRBV27; clone_size: -; d_call: -; j_call: TRBJ2-7; cdr3_nt: TGTGCCAGCAGTTTAAACAGGGGGCTGGCGGGAGGAATCGGCGAGCAGTACTTC; cdr3_aa: CASSLNRGLAGGIGEQYF
v_call: TRBV11-3; clone_size: -; d_call: -; j_call: TRBJ2-2; cdr3_nt: TGTGCCAGCAGCTTATCAATACCGTGGACTAACACCGGGGAGCTGTTTTTT; cdr3_aa: CASSLSIPWTNTGELFF
v_call: TRBV6-6; clone_size: -; d_call: TRBD1; j_call: TRBJ1-1; cdr3_nt: TGTGCCAGCACCCCGGGGACAGCGAACACTGAAGCTTTCTTT; cdr3_aa: CASTPGTANTEAFF
v_call: TRBV5-1; clone_size: once; d_call: -; j_call: TRBJ1-5; cdr3_nt: TGCGCCAGCAGCCCTGCGGGGGAGGGTCAGCCCCAGCATTTT; cdr3_aa: CASSPAGEGQPQHF
v_call: TRBV6-1; clone_size: -; d_call: -; j_call: TRBJ1-1; cdr3_nt: TGTGCCAGCGGTAGTGACCAGCGGAACACTGAAGCTTTCTTT; cdr3_aa: CASGSDQRNTEAFF
v_call: TRBV28; clone_size: -; d_call: -; j_call: TRBJ2-5; cdr3_nt: TGTGCCAGCAGTTCTAGCGCGGAGACCCAGTACTTC; cdr3_aa: CASSSSAETQYF
v_call: TRBV19; clone_size: -; d_call: -; j_call: TRBJ1-1; cdr3_nt: TGTGCCAGTAGACTACCTACGGAGAGGCGAGCTTTCTTT; cdr3_aa: CASRLPTERRAFF
v_call: TRBV2; clone_size: -; d_call: TRBD1; j_call: TRBJ2-2; cdr3_nt: TGTGCCAGCACTTCAGGACAGGGCTGGAACACCGGGGAGCTGTTTTTT; cdr3_aa: CASTSGQGWNTGELFF
v_call: TRBV5-1; clone_size: -; d_call: -; j_call: TRBJ2-7; cdr3_nt: TGCGCCAGCAGCCAAACCAGGGGCTACGAGCAGTACTTC; cdr3_aa: CASSQTRGYEQYF
v_call: TRBV28; clone_size: once; d_call: TRBD2; j_call: TRBJ2-7; cdr3_nt: TGTGCCAGCAGTGAGACTAGCGGGGGGTACGAGCAGTACTTC; cdr3_aa: CASSETSGGYEQYF
v_call: TRBV7-9; clone_size: -; d_call: TRBD1; j_call: TRBJ2-7; cdr3_nt: TGTGCCAGCAGCTCCCTCCGGGACAGTCCCTACGAGCAGTACTTC; cdr3_aa: CASSSLRDSPYEQYF
v_call: TRBV7-9; clone_size: -; d_call: TRBD2; j_call: TRBJ2-1; cdr3_nt: TGTGCCAGCAGCATTACTAGCGGGGGGCCCTCGAATGAGCAGTTCTTC; cdr3_aa: CASSITSGGPSNEQFF
v_call: TRBV29-1; clone_size: -; d_call: TRBD1; j_call: TRBJ2-7; cdr3_nt: TGCAGCGTTGGGGGACAGAGGGATAACGAGCAGTACTTC; cdr3_aa: CSVGGQRDNEQYF
v_call: TRBV29-1; clone_size: -; d_call: -; j_call: TRBJ2-5; cdr3_nt: TGCAGCGTTGTAATAGCGAAAAAGGGAGAGACCCAGTACTTC; cdr3_aa: CSVVIAKKGETQYF
v_call: TRBV10-3; clone_size: -; d_call: -; j_call: TRBJ2-7; cdr3_nt: TGTGCCATCAGTTCAAAAATCGACACCTTATCCCACGAGCAGTACTTC; cdr3_aa: CAISSKIDTLSHEQYF
v_call: TRBV6-5; clone_size: -; d_call: TRBD2; j_call: TRBJ2-7; cdr3_nt: TGTGCCAGCAGTTACGGGACTAGCGGTACCTACGAGCAGTACTTC; cdr3_aa: CASSYGTSGTYEQYF
v_call: TRBV2; clone_size: -; d_call: TRBD1; j_call: TRBJ1-4; cdr3_nt: TGTGCCAGCAGTAAGGAGGGGGCGTCGGCTAATGAAAAACTGTTTTTT; cdr3_aa: CASSKEGASANEKLFF
v_call: TRBV7-8; clone_size: -; d_call: TRBD2; j_call: TRBJ2-1; cdr3_nt: TGTGCCAGCAGCTTAGACGGGGGGGAGGGGAACTCCTACAATGAGCAGTTCTTC; cdr3_aa: CASSLDGGEGNSYNEQFF